The next 4 T cell receptor beta chains were all read from a single sample in a study of identical twins. MiXCR, run by TCRdb on the 5' RACE reads, gives a single entry per CDR3 protein. The profile shows under 500,000 distinct CDR3 sequences, around 15% of them singletons. The data also belong to a second study, concerning yellow fever vaccine responses in identical twins.

Sequencing was carried out using CD4+ T cells sorted from blood. These TCRs come from a woman aged 18-29 years in good health.

This clonotype was counted a few times. V is TRBV20-1 and J is TRBJ1-2, with D perhaps matching TRBD1 (5 bases). Germline assignment: CDR1 DFQATT and CDR2 SNEGSKA (reference sequence). The V and J ends lost 6 bases and 4 bases respectively, with 12 bases between them. The CDR3 is made up of 12 amino acids. CDR3 DNA: TGCAGTGCGGCGACAGCTTCCTATGGCTACACCTTC. Protein sequence: CSAATASYGYTF.

This clonotype was recorded a few times. V is TRBV5-1 and J is TRBJ2-2; 12 bases map to TRBD2. The trim removed 4 bases at V and 2 bases at J, leaving 6 bases unmatched. CDR1 SGHRS and CDR2 YFSETQ come from the germline V gene. CDR3 size: 17 residues. CDR3 protein: CASSATTSGGNTGELFF. CDR3 bases: TGCGCCAGCAGCGCCACGACTAGCGGGGGTAACACCGGGGAGCTGTTTTTT.

V and J are TRBV14 and TRBJ1-6, with 9 bases fitting TRBD1. The CDR3 is made up of 15 amino acids. The V gene end was trimmed by 3 bases and the J gene end by 3 bases; junction bases not matched to a gene: 0. CDR1 is SGHDN, CDR2 FVKESK, per germline. The CDR3 DNA follows: TGTGCCAGCAGCCAGACAGGGGGCTATAATTCACCCCTCCACTTT. Its protein is CASSQTGGYNSPLHF.

This clonotype has at least ten counts. The CDR3 here is CASRIGESSYEQYF. The CDR3 DNA reads TGCGCCAGCAGGATAGGGGAGAGCTCCTACGAGCAGTACTTC. The chain carries TRBV5-1 and TRBJ2-7, with D perhaps TRBD1 or TRBD2 (5 bases each). V lost 5 bases and J lost 0, with 12 bases in between. The CDR3 contains 14 residues. Germline V gives CDR1 SGHRS, CDR2 YFSETQ.